This T cell receptor (beta chain) was captured by sequencing in a study of shared clonotypes between healthy human individuals. The naive CD8 subset, CD45RO-negative cells positively selected for CCR7, excluded terminally differentiated effector memory CD45RA+ cells. The genomic DNA of each subset was split evenly across several immunoSEQ plates. Authors' methods: ImmunoSEQ output lacked quality scores and full-length reads, limiting matched filtering. The repertoire was sequenced with immunoSEQ multiplex PCR; TCRdb's copy has only in-frame clones and lacks some. V and J calls plus clone size are reproduced from that table; the DNA served to infer D and trimming. The data hold roughly 2,000,000 clones, with approximately 92% observed a single time. The CDR3 covers 15 residues. The junction had 4 bases not matched to a gene; V was cut back by 5 bases and J by 3 bases. Germline V gene sequence: CDR1 SEHNR, CDR2 FQNEAQ (reference sequence).

This clonotype was obtained from a man aged 18 to 30 in good health. Some clones in this sample may be carry-over from other donors' samples. The sequenced material came from naive CD8+ T cells from PBMCs. The V and J genes are TRBV7-9 and TRBJ2-3; the match to TRBD2 covers 11 bases. As DNA, the CDR3 is TGTGCCAGCAGCACTTCTAGCGGGAGGACAGATACGCAGTATTTT. It translates to CASSTSSGRTDTQYF.